This entry lists 6 T cell receptor beta chains sequenced from one sample in a study of shared clonotypes between healthy human individuals. TCRdb's table, derived via immunoSEQ multiplex PCR, lists solely in-frame clones and lacks some. The table includes roughly 1,600,000 clones, around 98.5% detected once. The sequenced sample was naive CD4+ T cells sorted from blood. Specified subset: CD45RA+ positively selected. The receptor source for this set is a man aged 25-45 years in good health.

The chain has TRBV18 and TRBJ2-3; D is possibly TRBD2 (6 bases). This CDR3 is 15 amino acids long. Trimming took off 3 bases at V and 1 base at J, with 11 bases between the two ends. The germline CDR1 and CDR2 sequences are KGHSH and LQKENI. CDR3 bases: TGTGCCAGCTCACCGGCGGCTAGCGGCACAGATACGCAGTATTTT. Translating it yields CASSPAASGTDTQYF.

The CDR3 DNA sequence: TGTGCCAGCAGCTCCCGGGGGGCAGCTTATTACCACGAGCAGTACTTC. The encoded protein is CASSSRGAAYYHEQYF. V is TRBV5-6 and J is TRBJ2-7; the D gene is possibly TRBD2 (7 bases). V lost 3 bases to trimming and J lost 5 bases, with 21 bases between them. Germline V lookup: CDR1 SGHDT, CDR2 YYEEEE. The CDR3 contains 16 residues.

The rearrangement uses TRBV6-6 and TRBJ2-1, with a possible D match to TRBD2 (5 bases). CDR1 and CDR2 (germline): MNHNY, SVGAGI (reference sequence). This CDR3 has 13 residues. The germline V and J ends were trimmed by 5 bases and 4 bases, with 9 bases remaining between them. Here the CDR3 reads CASSTSGYNEQFF. In DNA, the CDR3 is TGTGCCAGCAGTACCTCGGGGTACAATGAGCAGTTCTTC.

As for this clone: The same CDR3 arises from other DNA sequences in this sample as well. V usage is TRBV6-5 and J usage is TRBJ2-5; D not certain. CDR1 MNHEY and CDR2 SVGAGI come from the germline V gene. The CDR3 sequence is 11 residues long. V was shortened by 6 bases and J by 3 bases, with 5 bases between the two germline ends. CDR3 amino acids: CASSQKETQYF. CDR3 coding DNA: TGTGCCAGCAGCCAAAAAGAGACCCAGTACTTC.

The count of this clone is one. The gene calls are TRBV6-1 and TRBJ2-1; D gene ambiguous. Trimming took 2 bases from V and 4 from J, leaving 9 bases between them. CDR1 is MNHNS and CDR2 is SASEGT in the germline V gene. The CDR3 is made up of 14 amino acids. Here the CDR3 DNA reads TGTGCCAGCAGTGAACTCGACCGGTACAATGAGCAGTTCTTC. Translation gives CASSELDRYNEQFF.

This chain uses TRBV20-1 with TRBJ1-2; D is unclear. The CDR3 totals 11 residues. V was trimmed by 2 bases and J by 6 bases, leaving 7 bases between them. Germline V lookup: CDR1 DFQATT, CDR2 SNEGSKA (reference sequence). CDR3 sequence reads: CSARPGDGYTF. For the CDR3, the DNA is TGCAGTGCTAGACCCGGGGATGGCTACACCTTC.